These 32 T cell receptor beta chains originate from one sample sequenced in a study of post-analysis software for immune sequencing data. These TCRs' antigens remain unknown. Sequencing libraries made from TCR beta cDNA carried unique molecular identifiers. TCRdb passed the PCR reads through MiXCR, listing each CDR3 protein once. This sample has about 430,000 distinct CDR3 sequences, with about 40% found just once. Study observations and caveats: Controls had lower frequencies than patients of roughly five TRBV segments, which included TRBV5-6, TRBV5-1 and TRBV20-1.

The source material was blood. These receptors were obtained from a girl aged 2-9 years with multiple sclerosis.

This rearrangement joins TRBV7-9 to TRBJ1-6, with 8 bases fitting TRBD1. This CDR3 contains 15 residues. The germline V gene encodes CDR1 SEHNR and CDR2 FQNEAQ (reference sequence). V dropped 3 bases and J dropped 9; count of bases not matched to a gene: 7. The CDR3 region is CASSFPQGAGSPLHF. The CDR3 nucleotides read TGTGCCAGCAGCTTTCCCCAGGGGGCTGGTTCACCCCTCCACTTT.

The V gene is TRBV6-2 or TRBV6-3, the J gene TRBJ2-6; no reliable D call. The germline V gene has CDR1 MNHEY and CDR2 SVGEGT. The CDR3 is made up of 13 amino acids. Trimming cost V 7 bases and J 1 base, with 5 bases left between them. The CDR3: CASTASGANVLTF. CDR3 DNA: TGTGCCAGCACTGCGTCTGGGGCCAACGTCCTGACTTTC.

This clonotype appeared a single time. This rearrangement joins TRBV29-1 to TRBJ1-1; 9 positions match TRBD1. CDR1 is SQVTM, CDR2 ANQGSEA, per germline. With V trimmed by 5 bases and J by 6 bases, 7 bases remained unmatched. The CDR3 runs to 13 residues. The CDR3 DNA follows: TGCAGCGTTTTTAACAGGGGGCAAGCTGAAGCTTTCTTT. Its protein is CSVFNRGQAEAFF.

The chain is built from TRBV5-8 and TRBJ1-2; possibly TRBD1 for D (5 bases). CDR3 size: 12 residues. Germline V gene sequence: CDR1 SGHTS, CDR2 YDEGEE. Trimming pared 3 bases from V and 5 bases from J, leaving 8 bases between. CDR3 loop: CASSWGGYGYTF. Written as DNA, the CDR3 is TGTGCCAGCAGCTGGGGGGGGTATGGCTACACCTTC.

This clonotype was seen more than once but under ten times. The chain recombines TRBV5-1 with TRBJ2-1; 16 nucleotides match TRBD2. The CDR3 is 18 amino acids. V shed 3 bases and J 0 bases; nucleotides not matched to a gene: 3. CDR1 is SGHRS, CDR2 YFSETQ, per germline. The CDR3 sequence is CASSWGTSGRASYNEQFF. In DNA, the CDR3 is TGCGCCAGCAGCTGGGGGACTAGCGGGAGGGCCTCCTACAATGAGCAGTTCTTC.

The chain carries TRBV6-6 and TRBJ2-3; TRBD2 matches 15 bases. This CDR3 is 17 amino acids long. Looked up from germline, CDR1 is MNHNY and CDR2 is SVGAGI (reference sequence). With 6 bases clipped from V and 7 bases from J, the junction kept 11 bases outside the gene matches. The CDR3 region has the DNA TGTGCCAGCAGCAGGACTAGCGGGAGGGCCCTGCCCAATACGCAGTATTTT. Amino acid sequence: CASSRTSGRALPNTQYF.

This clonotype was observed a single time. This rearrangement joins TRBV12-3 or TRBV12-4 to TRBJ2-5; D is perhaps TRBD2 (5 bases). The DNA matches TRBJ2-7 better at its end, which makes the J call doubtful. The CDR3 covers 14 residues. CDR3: CASTRRRLTYEQYF. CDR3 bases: TGTGCCAGCACTAGGAGGAGACTGACTTACGAGCAGTACTTC.

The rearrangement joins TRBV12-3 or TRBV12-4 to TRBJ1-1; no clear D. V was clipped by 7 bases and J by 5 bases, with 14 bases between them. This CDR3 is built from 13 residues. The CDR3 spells CASTLALATEAFF. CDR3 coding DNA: TGTGCCAGCACCCTCGCTCTGGCGACTGAAGCTTTCTTT.

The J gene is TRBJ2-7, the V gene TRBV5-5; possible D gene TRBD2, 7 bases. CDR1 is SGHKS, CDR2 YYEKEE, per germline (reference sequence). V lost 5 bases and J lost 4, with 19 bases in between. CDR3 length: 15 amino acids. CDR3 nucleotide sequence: TGTGCCAGCAGTCGGGGGGCGGAGGCCTTATACGAGCAGTACTTC. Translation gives CASSRGAEALYEQYF.

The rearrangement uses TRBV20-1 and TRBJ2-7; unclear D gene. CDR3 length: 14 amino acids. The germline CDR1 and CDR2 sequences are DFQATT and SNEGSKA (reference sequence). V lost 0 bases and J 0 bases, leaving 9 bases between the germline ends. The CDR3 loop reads CSARDGRNSYEQYV. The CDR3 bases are TGCAGTGCTAGAGATGGCCGTAACTCCTACGAGCAGTACGTC.

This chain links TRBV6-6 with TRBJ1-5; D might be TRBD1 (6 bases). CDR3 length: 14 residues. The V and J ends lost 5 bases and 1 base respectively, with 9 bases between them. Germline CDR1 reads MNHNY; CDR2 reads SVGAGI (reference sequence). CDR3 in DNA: TGTGCCAGCAGTCACAGGGCAAGCAATCAGCCCCAGCATTTT. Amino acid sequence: CASSHRASNQPQHF.

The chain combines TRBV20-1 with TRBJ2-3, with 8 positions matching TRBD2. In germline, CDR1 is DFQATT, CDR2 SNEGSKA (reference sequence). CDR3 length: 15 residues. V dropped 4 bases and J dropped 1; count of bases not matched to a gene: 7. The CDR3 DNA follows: TGCAGTGCTACGAAGCGGGAGATGGGCACAGATACGCAGTATTTT. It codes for CSATKREMGTDTQYF.

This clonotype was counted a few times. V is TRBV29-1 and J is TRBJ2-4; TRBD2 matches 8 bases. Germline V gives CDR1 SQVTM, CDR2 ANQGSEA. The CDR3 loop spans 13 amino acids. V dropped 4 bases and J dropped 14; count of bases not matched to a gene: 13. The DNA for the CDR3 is TGCAGCGTTGCGGGTGTTGTTAGCGGGGATGAGTACTTC. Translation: CSVAGVVSGDEYF.

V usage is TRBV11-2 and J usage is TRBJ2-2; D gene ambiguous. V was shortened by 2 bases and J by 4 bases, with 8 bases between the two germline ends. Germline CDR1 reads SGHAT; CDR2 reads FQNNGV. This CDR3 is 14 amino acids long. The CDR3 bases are TGTGCCAGCAGCTTAAGGGTGTCCACCGGGGAGCTGTTTTTT. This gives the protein CASSLRVSTGELFF.

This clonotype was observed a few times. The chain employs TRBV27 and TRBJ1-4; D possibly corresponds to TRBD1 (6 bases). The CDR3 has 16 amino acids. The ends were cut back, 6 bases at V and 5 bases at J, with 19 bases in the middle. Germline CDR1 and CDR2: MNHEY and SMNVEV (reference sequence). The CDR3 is CASRNSGTRENEKLFF. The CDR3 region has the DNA TGTGCCAGCAGAAACTCCGGGACAAGGGAAAATGAAAAACTGTTTTTT.

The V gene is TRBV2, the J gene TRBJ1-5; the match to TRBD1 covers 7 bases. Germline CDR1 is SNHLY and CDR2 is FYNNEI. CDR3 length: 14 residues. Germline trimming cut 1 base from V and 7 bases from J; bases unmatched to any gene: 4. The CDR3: CASSEVTGSQPQHF. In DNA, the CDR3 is TGTGCCAGCAGTGAAGTGACAGGGAGCCAGCCCCAGCATTTT. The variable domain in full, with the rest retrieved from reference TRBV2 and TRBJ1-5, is EPEVTQTPSHQVTQMGQEVILRCVPISNHLYFYWYRQILGQKVEFLVSFYNNEISEKSEIFDDQFSVERPDGSNFTLKIRSTKLEDSAMYFCASSEVTGSQPQHFGDGTRLSIL.

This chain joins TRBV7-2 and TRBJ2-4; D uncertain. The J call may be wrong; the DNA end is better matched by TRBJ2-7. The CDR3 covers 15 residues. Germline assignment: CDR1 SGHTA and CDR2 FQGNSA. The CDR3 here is CASTPNRVGTYEQYF. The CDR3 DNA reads TGTGCCAGCACTCCAAATCGAGTAGGCACCTACGAGCAGTACTTC.

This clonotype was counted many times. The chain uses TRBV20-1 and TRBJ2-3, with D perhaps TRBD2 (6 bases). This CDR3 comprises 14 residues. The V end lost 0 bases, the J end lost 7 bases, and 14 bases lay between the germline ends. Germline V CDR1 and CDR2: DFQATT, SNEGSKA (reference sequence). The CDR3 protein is CSARDMGGVYTQYF. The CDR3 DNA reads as TGCAGTGCTAGAGATATGGGGGGAGTGTATACGCAGTATTTT.

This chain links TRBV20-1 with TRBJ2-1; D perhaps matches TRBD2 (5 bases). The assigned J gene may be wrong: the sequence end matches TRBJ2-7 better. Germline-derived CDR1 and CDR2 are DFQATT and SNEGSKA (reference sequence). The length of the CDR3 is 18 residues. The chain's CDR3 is CSAKRSRWVNSSYNEQYF. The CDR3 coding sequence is TGCAGTGCTAAGCGGTCGAGGTGGGTTAATAGCTCCTACAATGAGCAGTACTTC.

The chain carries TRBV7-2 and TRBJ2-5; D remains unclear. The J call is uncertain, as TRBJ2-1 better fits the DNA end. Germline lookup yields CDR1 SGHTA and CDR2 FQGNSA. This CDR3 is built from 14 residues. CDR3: CASSLARTQETQFF. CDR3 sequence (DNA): TGTGCCAGCAGCTTAGCTCGGACCCAAGAGACCCAGTTCTTC.

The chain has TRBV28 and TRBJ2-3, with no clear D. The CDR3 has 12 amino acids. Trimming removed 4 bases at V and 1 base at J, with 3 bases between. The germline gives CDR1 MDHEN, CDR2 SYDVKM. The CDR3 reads CASSSRTDTQYF. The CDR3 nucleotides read TGTGCCAGCAGTTCCCGCACAGATACGCAGTATTTT.

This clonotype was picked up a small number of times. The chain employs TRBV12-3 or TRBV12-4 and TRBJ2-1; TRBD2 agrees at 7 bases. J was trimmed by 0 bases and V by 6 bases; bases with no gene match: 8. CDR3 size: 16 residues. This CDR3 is CASRGLLADSYNEQFF. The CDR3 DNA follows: TGTGCCAGCAGAGGCCTCCTAGCGGACTCCTACAATGAGCAGTTCTTC.

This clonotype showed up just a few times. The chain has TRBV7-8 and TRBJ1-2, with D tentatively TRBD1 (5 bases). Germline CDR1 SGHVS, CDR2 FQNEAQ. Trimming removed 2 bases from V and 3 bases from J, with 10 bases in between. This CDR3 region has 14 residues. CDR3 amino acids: CASSLRQGYYGYTF. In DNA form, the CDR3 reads TGTGCCAGCAGCTTACGGCAGGGATACTATGGCTACACCTTC.

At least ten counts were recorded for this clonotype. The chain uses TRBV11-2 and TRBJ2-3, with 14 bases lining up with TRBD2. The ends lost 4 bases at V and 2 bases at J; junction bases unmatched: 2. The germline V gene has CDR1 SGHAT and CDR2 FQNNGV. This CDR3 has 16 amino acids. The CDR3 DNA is TGTGCCAGCAGCTGGACTAGCGGGAGGCCCACAGATACGCAGTATTTT. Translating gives CASSWTSGRPTDTQYF.

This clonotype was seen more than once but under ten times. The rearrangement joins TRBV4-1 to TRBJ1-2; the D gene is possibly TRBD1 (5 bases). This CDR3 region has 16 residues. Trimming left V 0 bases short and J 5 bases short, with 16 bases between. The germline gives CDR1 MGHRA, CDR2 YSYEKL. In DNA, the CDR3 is TGCGCCAGCAGCCAAGAAGGGGCAGGGAGGGATTATGGCTACACCTTC. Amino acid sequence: CASSQEGAGRDYGYTF.

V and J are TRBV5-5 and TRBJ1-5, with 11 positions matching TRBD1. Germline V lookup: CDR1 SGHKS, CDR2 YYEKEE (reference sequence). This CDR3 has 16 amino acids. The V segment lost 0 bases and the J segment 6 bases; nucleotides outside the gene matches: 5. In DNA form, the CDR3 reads TGTGCCAGCAGCTTGGGGTGGACAGGGGGCGGTCAGCCCCAGCATTTT. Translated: CASSLGWTGGGQPQHF.

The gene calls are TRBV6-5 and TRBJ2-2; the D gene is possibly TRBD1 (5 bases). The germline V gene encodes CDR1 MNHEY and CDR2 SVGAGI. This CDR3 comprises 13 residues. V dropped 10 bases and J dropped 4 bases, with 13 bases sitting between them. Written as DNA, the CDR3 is TGTGCCACGCAAGGGCAGGGCACCGGGGAGCTGTTTTTT. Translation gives CATQGQGTGELFF.

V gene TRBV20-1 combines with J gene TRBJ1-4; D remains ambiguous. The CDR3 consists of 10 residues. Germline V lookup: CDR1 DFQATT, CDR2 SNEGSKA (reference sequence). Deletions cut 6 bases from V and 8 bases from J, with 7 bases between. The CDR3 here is CSASGEKLFF. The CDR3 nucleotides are TGCAGTGCCTCTGGGGAAAAACTGTTTTTT.

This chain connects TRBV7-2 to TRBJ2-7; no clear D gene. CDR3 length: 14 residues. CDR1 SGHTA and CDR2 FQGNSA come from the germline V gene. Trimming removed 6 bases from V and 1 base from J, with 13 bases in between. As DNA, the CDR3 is TGTGCCAGCAGTCAACAACGGCGTTCCTACGAGCAGTACTTC. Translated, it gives CASSQQRRSYEQYF.

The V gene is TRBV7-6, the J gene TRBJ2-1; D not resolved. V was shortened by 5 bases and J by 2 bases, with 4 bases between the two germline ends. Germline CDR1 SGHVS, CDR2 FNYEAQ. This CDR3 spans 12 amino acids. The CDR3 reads CASSGAYNEQFF. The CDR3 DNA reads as TGTGCCAGCAGCGGCGCCTACAATGAGCAGTTCTTC. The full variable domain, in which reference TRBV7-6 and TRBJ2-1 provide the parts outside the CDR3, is GAGVSQSPRYKVTKRGQDVALRCDPISGHVSLYWYRQALGQGPEFLTYFNYEAQQDKSGLPNDRFSAERPEGSISTLTIQRTEQRDSAMYRCASSGAYNEQFFGPGTRLTVL.

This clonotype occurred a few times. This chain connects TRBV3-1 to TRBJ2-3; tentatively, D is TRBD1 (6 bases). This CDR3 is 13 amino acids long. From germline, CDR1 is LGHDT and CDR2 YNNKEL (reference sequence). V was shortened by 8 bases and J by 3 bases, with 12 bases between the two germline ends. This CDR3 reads CASRDKGTDTQYF. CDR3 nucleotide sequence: TGTGCCAGCCGGGACAAGGGGACAGATACGCAGTATTTT.

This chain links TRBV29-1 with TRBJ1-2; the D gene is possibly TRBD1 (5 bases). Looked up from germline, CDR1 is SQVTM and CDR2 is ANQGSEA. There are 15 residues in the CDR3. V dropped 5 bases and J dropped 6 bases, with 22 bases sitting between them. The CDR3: CSVKGAWESNHGYTF. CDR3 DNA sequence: TGCAGCGTTAAAGGGGCTTGGGAATCCAACCATGGCTACACCTTC.